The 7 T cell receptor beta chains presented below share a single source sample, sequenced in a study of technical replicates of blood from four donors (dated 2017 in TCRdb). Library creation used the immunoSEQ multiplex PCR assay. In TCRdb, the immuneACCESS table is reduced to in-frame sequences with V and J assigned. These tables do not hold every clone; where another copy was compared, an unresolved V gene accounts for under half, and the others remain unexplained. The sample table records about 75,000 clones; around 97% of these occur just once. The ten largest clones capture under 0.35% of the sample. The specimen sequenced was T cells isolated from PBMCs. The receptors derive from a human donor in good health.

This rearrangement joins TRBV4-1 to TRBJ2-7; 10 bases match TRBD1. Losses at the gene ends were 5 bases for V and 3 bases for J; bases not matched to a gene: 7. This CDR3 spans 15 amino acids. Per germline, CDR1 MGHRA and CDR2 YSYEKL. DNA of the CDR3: TGCGCCAGCAGCGCGGGGGACAGGGGTTACTACGAGCAGTACTTC. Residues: CASSAGDRGYYEQYF.

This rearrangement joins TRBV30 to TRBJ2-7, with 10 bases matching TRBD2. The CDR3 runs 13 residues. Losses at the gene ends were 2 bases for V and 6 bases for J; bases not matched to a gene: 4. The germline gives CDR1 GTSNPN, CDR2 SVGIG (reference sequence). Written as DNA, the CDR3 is TGTGCCTGGAGTCTAGCGGGGGCTAGCGAGCAGTACTTC. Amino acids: CAWSLAGASEQYF.

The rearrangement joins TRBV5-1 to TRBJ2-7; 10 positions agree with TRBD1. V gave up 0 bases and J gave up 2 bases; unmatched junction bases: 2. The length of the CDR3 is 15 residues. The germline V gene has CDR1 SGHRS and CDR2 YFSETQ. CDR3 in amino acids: CASSLVTGGPYEQYF. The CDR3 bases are TGCGCCAGCAGCTTGGTGACAGGGGGCCCCTACGAGCAGTACTTC.

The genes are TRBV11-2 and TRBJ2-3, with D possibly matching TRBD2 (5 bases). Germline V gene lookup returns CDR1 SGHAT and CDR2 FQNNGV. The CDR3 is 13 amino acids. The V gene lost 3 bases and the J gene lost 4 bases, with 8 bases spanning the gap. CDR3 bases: TGTGCCAGCAGCTTCACTAGGGCAGATACGCAGTATTTT. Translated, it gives CASSFTRADTQYF.

The CDR3: CSVGQGFRGYTF. CDR3 in DNA: TGCAGCGTTGGACAGGGTTTCAGGGGCTACACCTTC. This chain connects TRBV29-1 to TRBJ1-2; 7 bases line up with TRBD1. CDR1 and CDR2 (germline): SQVTM, ANQGSEA. This CDR3 has 12 amino acids. J was trimmed by 8 bases and V by 4 bases; bases with no gene match: 7.

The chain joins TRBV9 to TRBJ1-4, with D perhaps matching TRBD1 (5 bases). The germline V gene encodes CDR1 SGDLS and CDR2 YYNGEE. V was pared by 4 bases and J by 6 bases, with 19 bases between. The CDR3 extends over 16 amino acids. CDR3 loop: CASSLTQGSLDEKLFF. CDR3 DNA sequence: TGTGCCAGCAGCTTAACGCAGGGATCTCTCGATGAAAAACTGTTTTTT.

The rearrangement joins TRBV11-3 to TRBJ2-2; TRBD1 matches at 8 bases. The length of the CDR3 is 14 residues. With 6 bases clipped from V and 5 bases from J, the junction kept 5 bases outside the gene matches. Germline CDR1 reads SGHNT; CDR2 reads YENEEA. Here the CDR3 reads CASSRQGWTGELFF. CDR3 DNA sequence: TGTGCCAGCAGTAGACAGGGGTGGACCGGGGAGCTGTTTTTT.